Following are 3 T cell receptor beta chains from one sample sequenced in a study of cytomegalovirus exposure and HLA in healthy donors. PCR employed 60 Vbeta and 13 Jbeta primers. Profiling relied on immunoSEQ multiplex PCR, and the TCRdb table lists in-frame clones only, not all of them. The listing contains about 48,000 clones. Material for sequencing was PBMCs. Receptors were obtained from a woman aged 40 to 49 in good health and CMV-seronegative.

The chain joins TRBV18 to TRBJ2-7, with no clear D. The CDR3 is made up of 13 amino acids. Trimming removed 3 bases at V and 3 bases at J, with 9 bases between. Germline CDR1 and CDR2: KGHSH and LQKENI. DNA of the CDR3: TGTGCCAGCTCACCGTCCCAGAACTACGAGCAGTACTTC. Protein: CASSPSQNYEQYF.

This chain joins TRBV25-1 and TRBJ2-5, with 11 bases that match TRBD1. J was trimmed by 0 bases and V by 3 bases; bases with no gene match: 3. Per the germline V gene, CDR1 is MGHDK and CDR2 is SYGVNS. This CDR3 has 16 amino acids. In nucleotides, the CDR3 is TGTGCCAGCAGTGACCTGGGACAGGGGGACCAAGAGACCCAGTACTTC. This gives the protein CASSDLGQGDQETQYF.

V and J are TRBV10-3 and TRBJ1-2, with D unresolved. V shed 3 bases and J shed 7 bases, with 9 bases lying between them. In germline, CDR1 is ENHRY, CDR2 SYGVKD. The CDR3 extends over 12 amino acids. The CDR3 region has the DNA TGTGCCATCAGTGATGAGGCTCCTGGCTACACCTTC. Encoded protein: CAISDEAPGYTF.